Reported below is one T cell receptor beta chain. The sample comes from a study of shared clonotypes between healthy human individuals. Germline V gene lookup returns CDR1 SGDLS and CDR2 YYNGEE. The CDR3 covers 17 residues. Trimming stripped 0 bases from V and 3 bases from J, with 17 bases between. CD45RO-negative CD8 cells positively selected for CCR7 made up the naive population, which excluded terminally differentiated effector memory CD45RA+ cells. Method: immunoSEQ multiplex PCR; TCRdb's copy keeps in-frame clones and lacks some. This table has nearly 2 million clones, approximately 95% appearing once.

The chain couples TRBV9 to TRBJ2-3; a possible D gene is TRBD2 (6 bases). Sequenced material: naive CD8+ T cells sorted from blood. The sequence was collected from a man younger than 30 in good health. The CDR3: CASSVEGPGLLTDTQYF. CDR3 bases: TGTGCCAGCAGCGTAGAGGGACCGGGACTTCTAACAGATACGCAGTATTTT.